These 8 T cell receptor beta chains were all obtained from the same sample, sequenced in a study of shared clonotypes between healthy human individuals. Clones were sequenced by immunoSEQ multiplex PCR, and TCRdb holds only the in-frame ones, with some missing. The sample shows 740,000 or so clones, about 80% of them seen only once. Material for sequencing was memory CD4+ T cells sorted from blood. The subset is: CD45RA-negative fraction. The receptors were gathered from a young woman in good health.

This clone was observed a single time. CDR3 in DNA: TGTGCCAGCAGCGGGGAGGTTAGGAACACTGAAGCTTTCTTT. It translates to CASSGEVRNTEAFF. V usage is TRBV25-1 and J usage is TRBJ1-1; D not resolved. The CDR3 is 14 amino acids. V was cut by 6 bases and J by 1 base, with 12 bases left in between. Germline assignment: CDR1 MGHDK and CDR2 SYGVNS.

This chain uses TRBV25-1 with TRBJ2-5; 9 bases fit TRBD2. Trimming cost V 5 bases and J 3 bases; bases outside gene matches: 10. Per the germline V gene, CDR1 is MGHDK and CDR2 is SYGVNS. The CDR3 runs to 16 residues. The CDR3 bases are TGTGCCAGCAGTTCGCGGGGTAGCGGGAGCAAAGAGACCCAGTACTTC. Its protein is CASSSRGSGSKETQYF.

The rearrangement joins TRBV4-2 to TRBJ1-4; tentatively, D is TRBD1 (6 bases). The ends were cut back, 1 base at V and 6 bases at J, with 15 bases in the middle. CDR1 LGHNA and CDR2 YNFKEQ come from the germline V gene. The CDR3 is made up of 16 amino acids. Here the CDR3 reads CASSQGFDAGDEKLFF. CDR3 bases: TGTGCCAGCAGCCAAGGGTTCGACGCAGGGGATGAAAAACTGTTTTTT.

This clone was detected a few times. The genes are TRBV5-8 and TRBJ2-5; tentative D call: TRBD2 (6 bases). The CDR3 is 17 amino acids. The V and J ends lost 5 bases and 0 bases respectively, with 20 bases between them. CDR1 is SGHTS, CDR2 YDEGEE, per germline. DNA for the CDR3: TGTGCCAGCAGTCTAGGGAGCGGGCGGAAAAACCAAGAGACCCAGTACTTC. Translated: CASSLGSGRKNQETQYF.

This chain uses TRBV28 with TRBJ2-7; 7 positions match TRBD1. The CDR3 loop spans 12 amino acids. From germline, CDR1 is MDHEN and CDR2 SYDVKM. V lost 9 bases to trimming and J lost 2 bases; unmatched junction nucleotides: 4. The CDR3 spells CARRDSTYEQYF. CDR3 DNA sequence: TGTGCCAGACGGGACAGCACCTACGAGCAGTACTTC.

This chain uses TRBV30 with TRBJ1-2; no definite D call. Per the germline V gene, CDR1 is GTSNPN and CDR2 is SVGIG (reference sequence). The CDR3 consists of 12 residues. V was shortened by 0 bases and J by 4 bases, with 6 bases between the two germline ends. The CDR3 region has the DNA TGTGCCTGGAGTGTGGCAGTCTATGGCTACACCTTC. Translating gives CAWSVAVYGYTF.

The chain couples TRBV15 to TRBJ2-7; D uncertain. V shed 2 bases and J shed 7 bases, with 24 bases lying between them. The CDR3 extends over 17 amino acids. Germline CDR1 LNHNV, CDR2 YYDKDF (reference sequence). The CDR3 is CATSRHAPLGPSSEQYF. The CDR3 bases are TGTGCCACCAGCAGACACGCCCCGCTCGGGCCCTCGAGTGAGCAGTACTTC.

This chain links TRBV27 with TRBJ1-3; 7 bases line up with TRBD1. The CDR3 sequence is 14 residues long. Germline trimming cut 3 bases from V and 4 bases from J; bases unmatched to any gene: 3. CDR1 and CDR2 (germline): MNHEY, SMNVEV (reference sequence). CDR3 DNA: TGTGCCAGCAGTTTGCGGACAGGAGGAAACACCATATATTTT. Translating it yields CASSLRTGGNTIYF.